Presented here are 8 T cell receptor beta chains from one specimen sequenced in a study of T cells after yellow fever vaccination. TCRdb independently ran MiXCR on the 5' RACE reads; one entry per CDR3 protein. The data show a few hundred thousand distinct CDR3 sequences, around 6.8% seen once. The source was PBMCs, collected around 45 days after the first yellow fever vaccination. Receptor source: a man aged 18 to 29 who received the YFV17D yellow fever vaccine.

This clonotype was observed many times. The V and J genes are TRBV5-1 and TRBJ2-1; D remains ambiguous. Trimming removed 4 bases from V and 10 bases from J, with 21 bases in between. The CDR3 totals 15 residues. Looked up from germline, CDR1 is SGHRS and CDR2 is YFSETQ. The CDR3 protein is CASSPDVTSAREQFF. The CDR3 DNA is TGCGCCAGCAGCCCGGACGTCACCTCGGCGAGGGAGCAGTTCTTC.

This clonotype was counted between two and nine times. The chain uses TRBV20-1 and TRBJ2-3; D remains ambiguous. CDR1 is DFQATT and CDR2 is SNEGSKA in the germline V gene (reference sequence). V was pared by 3 bases and J by 1 base, with 14 bases between. The CDR3 has 15 amino acids. The CDR3 region is CSASRPSGRTDTQYF. Written as DNA, the CDR3 is TGCAGTGCTAGTCGACCTTCGGGCCGCACAGATACGCAGTATTTT.

V gene TRBV12-5 combines with J gene TRBJ1-2; 7 positions agree with TRBD1. The germline gives CDR1 LGHNT, CDR2 FRNRAP. This CDR3 has 13 residues. Losses at the gene ends were 6 bases for V and 6 bases for J; bases not matched to a gene: 7. CDR3 in DNA: TGTGCTAGTGGGGGATCAGGGGGTGATGGCTACACCTTC. This sequence encodes CASGGSGGDGYTF.

This clonotype appeared a few times. This chain uses TRBV5-1 with TRBJ2-5; 8 bases match TRBD2. This CDR3 comprises 16 residues. After removal of 0 bases from V and 1 base from J, the junction contained 5 bases not matched to a gene. CDR1 is SGHRS, CDR2 YFSETQ, per germline. In DNA, the CDR3 is TGCGCCAGCAGCTTGGGAGGACTAGCTATCCAAGAGACCCAGTACTTC. This gives the protein CASSLGGLAIQETQYF.

J is TRBJ2-7 and V is TRBV30; 9 nucleotides match TRBD1. CDR1 and CDR2 (germline): GTSNPN, SVGIG (reference sequence). The V and J ends lost 0 bases and 4 bases, in that order; junction bases with no gene match: 7. The CDR3 has 15 residues. CDR3 nucleotide sequence: TGTGCCTGGAGTGTTGGGACAGGGATGCGGTACGAGCAGTACTTC. Its translation: CAWSVGTGMRYEQYF.

This clonotype has a handful of counts. V gene TRBV9 combines with J gene TRBJ2-3, with 9 bases that match TRBD1. The CDR3 length is 15 residues. V dropped 0 bases and J dropped 3; count of bases not matched to a gene: 2. CDR1 and CDR2 from the germline V gene are SGDLS and YYNGEE. In DNA, the CDR3 is TGTGCCAGCAGCGTAGAGGGACAGGGAACAGATACGCAGTATTTT. This sequence encodes CASSVEGQGTDTQYF.

This clonotype appeared many times. The chain couples TRBV12-3 or TRBV12-4 to TRBJ1-1; TRBD1 agrees at 11 bases. This CDR3 is 20 amino acids long. V lost 3 bases to trimming and J lost 1 base; unmatched junction nucleotides: 16. The CDR3 nucleotides read TGTGCCAGCAGTTTTATCCTTAACCTGGACAGGGGGCTTAAGAACACTGAAGCTTTCTTT. As protein: CASSFILNLDRGLKNTEAFF.

This clonotype came up once. The genes are TRBV5-6 and TRBJ1-4; no firm D call. The length of the CDR3 is 14 residues. Germline assignment: CDR1 SGHDT and CDR2 YYEEEE. The germline V and J ends were trimmed by 2 bases and 4 bases, with 9 bases remaining between them. The CDR3 is CASSLDSGNEKLFF. The CDR3 DNA reads TGTGCCAGCAGCTTAGACTCCGGTAATGAAAAACTGTTTTTT. Drawing the rest from reference TRBV5-6 and TRBJ1-4, the complete variable domain is DAGVTQSPTHLIKTRGQQVTLRCSPKSGHDTVSWYQQALGQGPQFIFQYYEEEERQRGNFPDRFSGHQFPNYSSELNVNALLLGDSALYLCASSLDSGNEKLFFGSGTQLSVL.